One and the same sample provided the 27 T cell receptor beta chains below, sequenced in a study of shared clonotypes between healthy human individuals. TCRdb's table, derived via immunoSEQ multiplex PCR, lists solely in-frame clones and lacks some. The sample contains roughly 2,300,000 clones, about 90% of which appear only once. Sample: naive CD4+ T cells from PBMCs. Subset: CD45RA+ positively selected. The receptor set was obtained from a man younger than 35 in good health. Some clones in this sample may be carry-over from other donors' samples.

The chain recombines TRBV29-1 with TRBJ1-1, with TRBD1 as a possible D gene (6 bases). The CDR3 extends over 13 amino acids. Germline V CDR1 and CDR2: SQVTM, ANQGSEA. The CDR3 sequence: CTTLEGQNTEAFF. CDR3 coding DNA: TGCACCACCTTGGAGGGACAGAACACTGAAGCTTTCTTT.

CDR3 sequence reads: CASAAGRTGGTGELFF. The CDR3 region has the DNA TGTGCCAGTGCGGCCGGGAGGACAGGGGGCACCGGGGAGCTGTTTTTT. The V and J genes are TRBV19 and TRBJ2-2; TRBD1 matches 10 bases. The J segment lost 4 bases and the V segment lost 8 bases, leaving 10 bases of the junction unmatched. Per germline, CDR1 LNHDA and CDR2 SQIVND (reference sequence). The CDR3 loop spans 16 amino acids. Filled out from reference TRBV19 and TRBJ2-2, the complete variable domain reads DGGITQSPKYLFRKEGQNVTLSCEQNLNHDAMYWYRQDPGQGLRLIYYSQIVNDFQKGDIAEGYSVSREKKESFPLTVTSAQKNPTAFYLCASAAGRTGGTGELFFGEGSRLTVL.

The V gene is TRBV7-2, the J gene TRBJ1-2, with D maybe TRBD1 (5 bases). V was trimmed by 7 bases and J by 4 bases, leaving 22 bases between them. CDR1 and CDR2 from the germline V gene are SGHTA and FQGNSA. The CDR3 contains 16 residues. For the CDR3, the DNA is TGTGCCAGCACCCTTGTGGGGGTGGGTGGGACCTATGGCTACACCTTC. Translating gives CASTLVGVGGTYGYTF. Full variable domain (rest looked up from reference TRBV7-2 and TRBJ1-2): GAGVSQSPSNKVTEKGKDVELRCDPISGHTALYWYRQSLGQGLEFLIYFQGNSAPDKSGLPSDRFSAERTGGSVSTLTIQRTQQEDSAVYLCASTLVGVGGTYGYTFGSGTRLTVV.

The chain carries TRBV27 and TRBJ2-3; D is ambiguous. The V and J ends lost 3 bases and 7 bases respectively, with 11 bases between them. The CDR3 extends over 13 amino acids. In germline, CDR1 is MNHEY, CDR2 SMNVEV (reference sequence). Here the CDR3 DNA reads TGTGCCAGCAGTTTGGGCCCCGGGTATACGCAGTATTTT. Amino acid sequence: CASSLGPGYTQYF.

CDR3 bases: TGTGCCAGCGCCCTGACAGGGAACTATGGCTACACCTTC. Translating it yields CASALTGNYGYTF. This chain links TRBV28 with TRBJ1-2, with TRBD1 matching over 7 bases. Trimming cost V 8 bases and J 2 bases; bases outside gene matches: 5. The CDR3 has 13 residues. Per the germline V gene, CDR1 is MDHEN and CDR2 is SYDVKM.

In nucleotides, the CDR3 is TGTGCCAGCAGACCCGACGACGGAAGCTCCTACAATGAGCAGTTCTTC. Amino acid sequence: CASRPDDGSSYNEQFF. The chain combines TRBV27 with TRBJ2-1; D remains ambiguous. The CDR3 runs 16 residues. The germline CDR1 and CDR2 sequences are MNHEY and SMNVEV (reference sequence). Trimming shortened V by 6 bases and J by 0 bases, and 15 bases separated the two germline ends.

As regards this clone: The sample has other DNA sequences that encode this CDR3 too. The chain uses TRBV11-2 and TRBJ2-7; D remains ambiguous. This CDR3 comprises 14 residues. The germline V and J ends were trimmed by 0 bases and 1 base, with 7 bases remaining between them. CDR1 is SGHAT and CDR2 is FQNNGV in the germline V gene. CDR3 sequence (DNA): TGTGCCAGCAGCTTAGATGCGTTTTCCTACGAGCAGTACTTC. This sequence encodes CASSLDAFSYEQYF.

This rearrangement joins TRBV5-4 to TRBJ2-3, with D unresolved. V was pared by 0 bases and J by 1 base, with 9 bases between. CDR1 and CDR2 (germline): SGHNT, YYREEE (reference sequence). This CDR3 is 15 amino acids long. Written as DNA, the CDR3 is TGTGCCAGCAGCTTGGGTCAGAGAGGCACAGATACGCAGTATTTT. Translation: CASSLGQRGTDTQYF.

The chain links TRBV6-1 to TRBJ1-2; 8 bases are shared with TRBD1. This CDR3 is 14 amino acids long. CDR1 MNHNS and CDR2 SASEGT come from the germline V gene. J lost 3 bases, V lost 6 bases, and 6 bases had no gene match. CDR3 nucleotides: TGTGCCAGCAGCGTGACAGGGGTGGACTATGGCTACACCTTC. It is translated as CASSVTGVDYGYTF.

This clone was seen a single time. The chain uses TRBV5-1 and TRBJ2-1; TRBD1 might be the D (6 bases). Looked up from germline, CDR1 is SGHRS and CDR2 is YFSETQ. V lost 4 bases to trimming and J lost 6 bases, with 17 bases between them. The CDR3 has 15 amino acids. DNA of the CDR3: TGCGCCAGCAGCGGGGGCGCGGAGAGGGGCAATGAGCAGTTCTTC. It encodes CASSGGAERGNEQFF.

The J gene is TRBJ1-1, the V gene TRBV28; D possibly corresponds to TRBD1 (5 bases). The CDR3 length is 16 residues. V was trimmed by 3 bases and J by 3 bases, leaving 17 bases between them. CDR1 is MDHEN, CDR2 SYDVKM, per germline. CDR3 protein: CASSLTVGIGYTEAFF. CDR3 bases: TGTGCCAGCAGTTTGACAGTGGGAATTGGGTACACTGAAGCTTTCTTT.

The chain has TRBV6-1 and TRBJ2-7, with D perhaps given as TRBD1 or TRBD2 (5 bases each). In germline, CDR1 is MNHNS, CDR2 SASEGT. This CDR3 has 14 residues. V shed 10 bases and J shed 3 bases, with 19 bases lying between them. The CDR3 nucleotides are TGTGCCACCGCAGTGGAGCAGGGAGACTACGAGCAGTACTTC. Translating it yields CATAVEQGDYEQYF.

V usage is TRBV5-5 and J usage is TRBJ2-1; no clear D gene. This CDR3 has 15 amino acids. V lost 0 bases and J lost 2, with 9 bases in between. Per the germline V gene, CDR1 is SGHKS and CDR2 is YYEKEE (reference sequence). For the CDR3, the DNA is TGTGCCAGCAGCTTGGGGTCGGGTGCCTACAATGAGCAGTTCTTC. As protein: CASSLGSGAYNEQFF.

DNA of the CDR3: TGTGCCAGCAGCTTAGTCCGACGGGTCGGGGAGCAGTACTTC. Its protein is CASSLVRRVGEQYF. The V gene is TRBV7-2, the J gene TRBJ2-7; no reliable D call. The CDR3 totals 14 residues. The germline V gene encodes CDR1 SGHTA and CDR2 FQGNSA. The V gene lost 1 base and the J gene lost 7 bases, with 14 bases spanning the gap.

V and J are TRBV6-6 and TRBJ2-7; 10 bases line up with TRBD1. Germline V gene data show CDR1 as MNHNY and CDR2 as SVGAGI (reference sequence). The V segment lost 4 bases and the J segment 5 bases; nucleotides outside the gene matches: 8. The CDR3 totals 15 residues. CDR3 in amino acids: CASSSIRDRGHEQYF. CDR3 sequence (DNA): TGTGCCAGCAGTTCTATCCGGGACAGGGGCCACGAGCAGTACTTC.

In regard to this clone: Other DNA sequences in the sample encode the same CDR3. The V and J genes are TRBV7-2 and TRBJ2-5, with D maybe TRBD1 (6 bases). Per the germline V gene, CDR1 is SGHTA and CDR2 is FQGNSA. V dropped 2 bases and J dropped 2 bases, with 12 bases sitting between them. The CDR3 has 15 residues. This chain's CDR3 is CASSLMLGQQETQYF. For the CDR3, the DNA is TGTGCCAGCAGCTTAATGTTAGGACAGCAAGAGACCCAGTACTTC.

The chain has TRBV5-8 and TRBJ2-7; D not certain. The V and J ends lost 1 base and 3 bases respectively, with 5 bases between them. The germline gives CDR1 SGHTS, CDR2 YDEGEE. This CDR3 has 12 residues. The CDR3 region has the DNA TGTGCCAGCAGCTTGTCCGGCTACGAGCAGTACTTC. As protein: CASSLSGYEQYF.

The DNA for the CDR3 is TGTGCCAGCAGCCAACTTGACCGGGACAGGGGGCCGGATGGCTACACCTTC. It is translated as CASSQLDRDRGPDGYTF. The chain couples TRBV7-8 to TRBJ1-2; 12 positions match TRBD1. CDR1 is SGHVS and CDR2 is FQNEAQ in the germline V gene. The CDR3 spans 17 residues. With V trimmed by 5 bases and J by 6 bases, 13 bases remained unmatched.

V usage is TRBV4-1 and J usage is TRBJ2-5; TRBD2 matches at 15 bases. CDR3 size: 15 residues. The V gene end was trimmed by 5 bases and the J gene end by 5 bases; junction bases not matched to a gene: 3. The germline CDR1 and CDR2 sequences are MGHRA and YSYEKL. The CDR3 region has the DNA TGCGCCAGCAGCTTCGGACTAGCGGGAGGGGAGACCCAGTACTTC. Protein product: CASSFGLAGGETQYF.

Points on this clone: Other DNA sequences of this sample code for an identical CDR3. The V gene is TRBV7-2, the J gene TRBJ2-7; 7 bases line up with TRBD1. Per germline, CDR1 SGHTA and CDR2 FQGNSA. With V trimmed by 5 bases and J by 5 bases, 3 bases remained unmatched. CDR3 length equals 12 residues. CDR3 bases: TGTGCCAGCAGCCGACAGGGCAACGAGCAGTACTTC. Its translation: CASSRQGNEQYF. Combining the CDR3 with reference TRBV7-2 and TRBJ2-7 gives the whole variable domain GAGVSQSPSNKVTEKGKDVELRCDPISGHTALYWYRQSLGQGLEFLIYFQGNSAPDKSGLPSDRFSAERTGGSVSTLTIQRTQQEDSAVYLCASSRQGNEQYFGPGTRLTVT.

V usage is TRBV7-9 and J usage is TRBJ1-2, with D tentatively TRBD1 (5 bases). V shed 4 bases and J shed 8 bases, with 20 bases lying between them. The CDR3 is made up of 15 amino acids. CDR1 is SEHNR, CDR2 FQNEAQ, per germline (reference sequence). CDR3: CASSSTETVFQGYTF. Here the CDR3 DNA reads TGTGCCAGCAGCTCTACAGAGACAGTTTTTCAAGGCTACACCTTC.

V gene TRBV7-9 combines with J gene TRBJ1-1, with 7 positions matching TRBD1. Germline CDR1 reads SEHNR; CDR2 reads FQNEAQ (reference sequence). The CDR3 has 15 amino acids. V was pared by 6 bases and J by 11 bases, with 18 bases of the junction left unmatched. The chain's CDR3 is CASRQGVDRARRAFF. DNA for the CDR3: TGTGCCAGCAGGCAAGGAGTAGACAGGGCGCGCAGGGCTTTCTTT.

This CDR3 reads CASSNLNYGYTF. The DNA for the CDR3 is TGTGCCAGCAGCAACCTTAACTATGGCTACACCTTC. This rearrangement joins TRBV5-5 to TRBJ1-2; D call uncertain. Deletions cut 4 bases from V and 1 base from J, with 5 bases between. The germline V gene encodes CDR1 SGHKS and CDR2 YYEKEE (reference sequence). The CDR3 sequence is 12 residues long.

This sequence joins TRBV7-9 and TRBJ2-2, with 9 bases matching TRBD1. In germline, CDR1 is SEHNR, CDR2 FQNEAQ (reference sequence). This CDR3 has 16 amino acids. V lost 4 bases and J lost 1; bases outside the gene matches: 4. This chain's CDR3 is CASSSDRGWNTGELFF. For the CDR3, the DNA is TGTGCCAGCAGCTCGGACAGGGGATGGAACACCGGGGAGCTGTTTTTT.

The CDR3 spells CASRTGTQETQYF. As DNA, the CDR3 is TGTGCCAGTAGAACAGGCACCCAAGAGACCCAGTACTTC. This chain uses TRBV19 with TRBJ2-5, with a weak D call TRBD1 (5 bases). The CDR3 totals 13 residues. Germline CDR1 reads LNHDA; CDR2 reads SQIVND (reference sequence). V lost 6 bases, J lost 1 base, and 9 bases lay in between.

The CDR3 is CASSPTWGTGGPGELFF. For the CDR3, the DNA is TGTGCCAGCAGCCCCACTTGGGGGACAGGGGGACCCGGGGAGCTGTTTTTT. V gene TRBV7-9 combines with J gene TRBJ2-2; the match to TRBD1 covers 11 bases. Germline loops: CDR1 SEHNR, CDR2 FQNEAQ (reference sequence). The CDR3 has 17 residues. Trimming at V came to 5 bases and at J to 6 bases, leaving 11 bases not matched to a gene.

This clone was picked up a small number of times. The chain links TRBV28 to TRBJ2-7; 8 nucleotides agree with TRBD2. Germline loops: CDR1 MDHEN, CDR2 SYDVKM. The CDR3 has 14 amino acids. After removal of 3 bases from V and 3 bases from J, the junction contained 4 bases not matched to a gene. The CDR3 loop is CASSLESGSYEQYF. The DNA of the CDR3 is TGTGCCAGCAGTTTGGAGAGCGGGAGCTACGAGCAGTACTTC.